This TCR beta chain originates from a study of blood T cell repertoires in COVID-19. Original processing methods: Estimates of nucleated cell counts were drawn from the amplification of reference gene primers. The table came from immunoSEQ multiplex PCR; TCRdb's copy has only in-frame clones and leaves some out. V and J calls and clone size are those listed in that table; D and trimming were worked out from the DNA. The sample has fewer than 150,000 clones, about 88% seen once. The CDR3 sequence is 14 residues long. Germline lookup yields CDR1 SGDLS and CDR2 YYNGEE. Trimming removed 1 base from V and 2 bases from J; junction bases left unmatched: 3.

The receptor was derived from a man between 40 and 49 years old with acute or convalescent COVID-19. The sample consisted of peripheral blood. The chain couples TRBV9 to TRBJ2-7; TRBD1 matches 7 bases. The CDR3 sequence: CASSVSGTAYEQYF. CDR3 in DNA: TGTGCCAGCAGCGTATCCGGGACAGCCTACGAGCAGTACTTC.